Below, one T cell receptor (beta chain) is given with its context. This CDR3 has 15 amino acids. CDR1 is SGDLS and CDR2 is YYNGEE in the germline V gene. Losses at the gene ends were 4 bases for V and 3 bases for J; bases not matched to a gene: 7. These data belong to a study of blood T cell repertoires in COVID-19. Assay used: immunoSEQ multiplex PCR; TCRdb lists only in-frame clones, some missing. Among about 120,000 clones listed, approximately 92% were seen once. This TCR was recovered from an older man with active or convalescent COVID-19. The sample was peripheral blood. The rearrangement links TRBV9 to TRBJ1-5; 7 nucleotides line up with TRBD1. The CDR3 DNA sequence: TGTGCCAGCAGCCCGGGGACAGAGGACAATCAGCCCCAGCATTTT. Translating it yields CASSPGTEDNQPQHF.